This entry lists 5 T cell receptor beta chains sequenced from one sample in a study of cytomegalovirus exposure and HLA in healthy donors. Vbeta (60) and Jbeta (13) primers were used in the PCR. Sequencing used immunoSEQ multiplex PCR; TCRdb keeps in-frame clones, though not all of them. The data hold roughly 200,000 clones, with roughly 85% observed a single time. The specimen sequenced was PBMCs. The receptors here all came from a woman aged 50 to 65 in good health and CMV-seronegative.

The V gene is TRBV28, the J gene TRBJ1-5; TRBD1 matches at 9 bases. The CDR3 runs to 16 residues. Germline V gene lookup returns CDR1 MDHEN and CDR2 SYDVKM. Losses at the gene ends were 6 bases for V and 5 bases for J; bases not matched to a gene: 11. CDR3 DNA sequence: TGTGCCAGCAGGAAACTCGGGACAGGGAATTATCAGCCCCAGCATTTT. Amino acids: CASRKLGTGNYQPQHF.

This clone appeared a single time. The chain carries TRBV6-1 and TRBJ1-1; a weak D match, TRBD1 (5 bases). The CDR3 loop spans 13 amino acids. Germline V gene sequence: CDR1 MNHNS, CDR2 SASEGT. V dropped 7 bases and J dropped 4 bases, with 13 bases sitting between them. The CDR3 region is CASKSTELTEAFF. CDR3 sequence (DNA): TGTGCCAGCAAATCGACAGAACTCACTGAAGCTTTCTTT.

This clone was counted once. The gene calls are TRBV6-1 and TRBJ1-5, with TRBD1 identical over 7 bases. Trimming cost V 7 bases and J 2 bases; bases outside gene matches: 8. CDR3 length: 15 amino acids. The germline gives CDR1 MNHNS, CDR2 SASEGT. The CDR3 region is CASNSQGLGNQPQHF. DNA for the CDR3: TGTGCCAGCAATTCACAGGGGTTGGGCAATCAGCCCCAGCATTTT.

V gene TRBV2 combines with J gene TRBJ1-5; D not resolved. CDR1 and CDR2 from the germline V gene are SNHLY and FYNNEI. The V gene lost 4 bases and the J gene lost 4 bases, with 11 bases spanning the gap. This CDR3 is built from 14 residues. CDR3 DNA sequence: TGTGCCAGCAGTGTCGAGGTAACTAATCAGCCCCAGCATTTT. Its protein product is CASSVEVTNQPQHF.

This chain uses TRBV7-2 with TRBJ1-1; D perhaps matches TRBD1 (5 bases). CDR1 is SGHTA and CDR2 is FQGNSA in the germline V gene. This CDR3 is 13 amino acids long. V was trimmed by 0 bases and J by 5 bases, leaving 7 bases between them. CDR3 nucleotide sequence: TGTGCCAGCAGCTTAGCAGGGGATACTGAAGCTTTCTTT. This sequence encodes CASSLAGDTEAFF.